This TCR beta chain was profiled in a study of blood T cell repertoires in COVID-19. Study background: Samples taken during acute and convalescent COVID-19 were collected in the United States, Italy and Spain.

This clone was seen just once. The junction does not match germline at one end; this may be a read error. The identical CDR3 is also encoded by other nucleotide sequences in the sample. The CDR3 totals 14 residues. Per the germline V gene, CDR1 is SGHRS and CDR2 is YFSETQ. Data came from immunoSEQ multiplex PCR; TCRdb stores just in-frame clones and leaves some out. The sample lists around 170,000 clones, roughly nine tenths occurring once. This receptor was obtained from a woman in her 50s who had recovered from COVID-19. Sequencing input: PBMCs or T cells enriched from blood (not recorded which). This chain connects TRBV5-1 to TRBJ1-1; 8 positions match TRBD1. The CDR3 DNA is TGCGCCAGCAGTTTGGGGACAGGGAACACTGAAGCTTTCTTT. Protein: CASSLGTGNTEAFF.